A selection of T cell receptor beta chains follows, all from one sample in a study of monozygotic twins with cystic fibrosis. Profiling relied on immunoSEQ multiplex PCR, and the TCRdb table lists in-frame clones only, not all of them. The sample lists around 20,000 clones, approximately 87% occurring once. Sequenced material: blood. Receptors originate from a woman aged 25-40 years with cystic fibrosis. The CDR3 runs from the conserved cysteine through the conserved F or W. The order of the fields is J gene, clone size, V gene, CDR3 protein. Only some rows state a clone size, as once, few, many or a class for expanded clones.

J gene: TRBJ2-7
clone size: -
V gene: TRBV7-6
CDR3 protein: CASSLATGELYYEQYF

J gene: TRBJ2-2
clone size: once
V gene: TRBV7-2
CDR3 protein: CASSLVLTNTGELFF

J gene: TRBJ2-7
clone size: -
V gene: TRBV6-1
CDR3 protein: CASKTGFGYEQYF

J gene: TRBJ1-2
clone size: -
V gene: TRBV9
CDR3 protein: CASSAGRQGTFYTF

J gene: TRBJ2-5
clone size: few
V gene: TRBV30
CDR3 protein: CAWSVSAVTSETQYF

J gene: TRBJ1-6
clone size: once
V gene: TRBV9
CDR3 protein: CASSVGRQSTNSPLHF

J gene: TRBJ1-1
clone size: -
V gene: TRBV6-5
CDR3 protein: CASGDRNTEAFF

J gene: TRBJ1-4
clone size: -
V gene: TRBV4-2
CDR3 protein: CASSLVRPGQGFTNEKLFF

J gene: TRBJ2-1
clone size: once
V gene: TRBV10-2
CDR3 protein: CASTRDSAYNEQFF

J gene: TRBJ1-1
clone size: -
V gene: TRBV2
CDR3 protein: CASIPESWTNTEAFF

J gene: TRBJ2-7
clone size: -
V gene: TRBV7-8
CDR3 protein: CASSLGSGDEQYF

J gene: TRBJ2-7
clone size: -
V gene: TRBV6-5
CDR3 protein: CASSYFTGSNYEQYF

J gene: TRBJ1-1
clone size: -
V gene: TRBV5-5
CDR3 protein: CASSPVAGNTEAFF

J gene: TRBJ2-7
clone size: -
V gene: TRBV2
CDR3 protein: CASRGAGGSYEQYF

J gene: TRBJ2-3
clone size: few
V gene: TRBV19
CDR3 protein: CASSVSGTSGSWGLDTQYF

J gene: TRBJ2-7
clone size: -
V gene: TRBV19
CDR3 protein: CASSMRGTTYEQYF

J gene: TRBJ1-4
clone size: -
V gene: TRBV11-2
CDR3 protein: CASSRGTAGEKLFF

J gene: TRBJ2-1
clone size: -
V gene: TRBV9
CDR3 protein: CASSRIAVPYNEQFF

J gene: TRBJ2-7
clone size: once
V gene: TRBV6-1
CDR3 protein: CASSVARDSPEDEQYF

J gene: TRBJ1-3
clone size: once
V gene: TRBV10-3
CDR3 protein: CAISDATTPGNTIYF

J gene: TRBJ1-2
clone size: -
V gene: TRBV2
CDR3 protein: CAARPGQIYGYTF

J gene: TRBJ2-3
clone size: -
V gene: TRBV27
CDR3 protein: CASSASGDTTDTQYF

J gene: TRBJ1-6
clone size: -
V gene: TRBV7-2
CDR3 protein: CASSLNEGSNSPLHF

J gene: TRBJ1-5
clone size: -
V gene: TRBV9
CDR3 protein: CASSVEASNQPQHF

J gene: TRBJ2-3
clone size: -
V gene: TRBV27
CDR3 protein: CASSWGFDADTQYF

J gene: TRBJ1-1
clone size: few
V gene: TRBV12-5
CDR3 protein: CASVGQVNTEAFF